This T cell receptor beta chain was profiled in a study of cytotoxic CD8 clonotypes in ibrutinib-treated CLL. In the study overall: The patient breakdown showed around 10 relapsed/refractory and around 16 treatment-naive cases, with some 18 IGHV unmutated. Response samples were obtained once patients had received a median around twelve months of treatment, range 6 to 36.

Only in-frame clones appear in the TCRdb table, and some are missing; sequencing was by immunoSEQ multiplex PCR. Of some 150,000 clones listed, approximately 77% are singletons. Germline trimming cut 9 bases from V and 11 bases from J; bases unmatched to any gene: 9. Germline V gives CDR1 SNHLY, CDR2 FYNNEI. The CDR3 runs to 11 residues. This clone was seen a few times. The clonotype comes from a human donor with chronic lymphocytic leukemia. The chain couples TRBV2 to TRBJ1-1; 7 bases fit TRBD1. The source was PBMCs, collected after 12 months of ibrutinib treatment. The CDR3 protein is CARRQGSEAFF. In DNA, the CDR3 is TGTGCCAGGAGACAGGGTAGCGAGGCTTTCTTT.